The clone carrying this T cell receptor (beta chain) occurred many times. The sample belongs to a study of T cells in Graves' hyperthyroidism and ophthalmopathy. TCR beta CDR3 regions were amplified from RNA. HTBI primers were employed in a first-round RT-PCR of the TCR CDR3. MiXCR was run by TCRdb on the multiplex PCR reads, yielding one entry per CDR3 protein. Counted here are approximately 620,000 distinct CDR3 sequences, 14% occurring once; the ten biggest clones make up about 5.8%. Trimming at V came to 7 bases and at J to 7 bases, leaving 5 bases not matched to a gene. Germline values: CDR1 KGHDR, CDR2 SFDVKD. CDR3 length: 13 amino acids. Lactation, pregnancy, other autoimmune disease or uncontrolled infection led to exclusion of patients. PBMCs were derived from roughly 9.6 ml fresh peripheral blood.

V is TRBV24-1 and J is TRBJ2-1, with 8 bases aligning to TRBD1. The sequence was obtained from a woman aged 25 to 39 with Graves' hyperthyroidism that later progressed to Graves' ophthalmopathy. Sequencing was done on a sample of blood. CDR3 protein: CATRGQAFNEQFF. The CDR3 DNA reads as TGTGCCACCAGGGGACAGGCCTTTAATGAGCAGTTCTTC.